This T cell receptor beta chain was identified in a study of T-cell reconstitution after alpha-beta-depleted transplantation in children. Study-wide results and caveats: Reportedly, roughly two months post-transplant, alpha-beta T cells arose from several hundred expanded graft clones. Hyperexpanded clones declined; after one year, newly produced T cells mostly supplied diversity.

It was with unique molecular identifiers that the TCRbeta library was prepared. One entry per CDR3 protein results from TCRdb running MiXCR on the PCR reads. Of 100,000 or so distinct CDR3 sequences in the sample, approximately 6% were seen once. At least ten counts were recorded for this clonotype. Its antigen is currently unknown. Germline assignment: CDR1 SGHRS and CDR2 YFSETQ. V lost 0 bases to trimming and J lost 2 bases, with 9 bases between them. This CDR3 contains 15 residues. The gene calls are TRBV5-1 and TRBJ2-1; D gene uncertain. The input for sequencing was PBMCs, mostly from graft donor cells, taken 60 days after TCRalphabeta/CD19-depleted stem cell transplant. The sequence was collected from a female patient aged 2-9 years who had a stem cell transplant for Fanconi anemia, so the T cells may come from the graft donor. CDR3 coding DNA: TGCGCCAGCAGCTTGGACCTCGGAACCTACAATGAGCAGTTCTTC. This sequence encodes CASSLDLGTYNEQFF.